This is a list of T cell receptor beta chains from one sample in a study of blood T cell dynamics during melanoma immunotherapy. Assay: immunoSEQ multiplex PCR; the TCRdb copy retains only in-frame clones and omits some. The table has roughly 22,000 clones, around nine tenths seen once; the top ten hold approximately 4.6%. Sequences were derived from blood, sampled from a patient treated with checkpoint blockade. The receptor source for this set is a human donor with melanoma. Each CDR3 is given with its conserved first and last residue. D genes are given only for firm matches. Clone size appears in some rows only: once, few, many, or a class for an expanded clone.

d_call: -; j_call: TRBJ1-4; v_call: TRBV7-9; clone_size: -; cdr3_aa: CASSKGQGRATNEKLFF; cdr3_nt: TGTGCCAGCAGCAAGGGGCAGGGACGAGCAACTAATGAAAAACTGTTTTTT
d_call: TRBD1; j_call: TRBJ2-7; v_call: TRBV6-6; clone_size: -; cdr3_aa: CASSFLRTGERYEQYF; cdr3_nt: TGTGCCAGCAGCTTCCTCCGGACAGGGGAAAGATACGAGCAGTACTTC
d_call: -; j_call: TRBJ2-5; v_call: TRBV7-9; clone_size: -; cdr3_aa: CASSFFAGETQYF; cdr3_nt: TGTGCCAGCAGCTTTTTCGCAGGGGAGACCCAGTACTTC
d_call: TRBD2; j_call: TRBJ2-3; v_call: TRBV19; clone_size: -; cdr3_aa: CASSIDAFGRSWADTQYF; cdr3_nt: TGTGCCAGTAGTATAGATGCATTCGGGAGGTCATGGGCAGATACGCAGTATTTT
d_call: -; j_call: TRBJ2-3; v_call: TRBV29-1; clone_size: -; cdr3_aa: CSVEVSGTDTQYF; cdr3_nt: TGCAGCGTTGAAGTAAGCGGGACAGATACGCAGTATTTT
d_call: -; j_call: TRBJ2-2; v_call: TRBV10-2; clone_size: -; cdr3_aa: CASTILAGLNTGELFF; cdr3_nt: TGCGCCAGCACTATTTTGGCGGGACTGAACACCGGGGAGCTGTTTTTT
d_call: -; j_call: TRBJ2-2; v_call: TRBV7-3; clone_size: -; cdr3_aa: CASSLGFGGELFF; cdr3_nt: TGTGCCAGCAGCTTAGGATTTGGCGGGGAGCTGTTTTTT
d_call: TRBD1; j_call: TRBJ2-7; v_call: TRBV11-1; clone_size: -; cdr3_aa: CASSPQGGEQYF; cdr3_nt: TGTGCCAGCAGTCCACAGGGGGGCGAGCAGTACTTC
d_call: -; j_call: TRBJ2-1; v_call: TRBV5-4; clone_size: -; cdr3_aa: CASSFAGNEQFF; cdr3_nt: TGTGCCAGCAGCTTTGCGGGAAATGAGCAGTTCTTC
d_call: TRBD1; j_call: TRBJ1-1; v_call: TRBV19; clone_size: -; cdr3_aa: CASGTGGRNTEAFF; cdr3_nt: TGTGCCAGTGGAACAGGGGGTAGGAACACTGAAGCTTTCTTT
d_call: TRBD2; j_call: TRBJ2-7; v_call: TRBV28; clone_size: -; cdr3_aa: CASSYFYLAASSYEQYF; cdr3_nt: TGTGCCAGCAGTTACTTCTATCTAGCGGCTAGCTCCTACGAGCAGTACTTC
d_call: TRBD2; j_call: TRBJ2-3; v_call: TRBV11-2; clone_size: -; cdr3_aa: CASSSDGLAGADTQYF; cdr3_nt: TGTGCCAGCAGCTCCGATGGGCTAGCGGGAGCAGATACGCAGTATTTT
d_call: -; j_call: TRBJ2-3; v_call: TRBV7-3; clone_size: -; cdr3_aa: CASSSQSDTQYF; cdr3_nt: TGTGCCAGCAGCTCACAGTCAGATACGCAGTATTTT
d_call: -; j_call: TRBJ1-4; v_call: TRBV5-1; clone_size: -; cdr3_aa: CASSLLTAGVLSNEKLFF; cdr3_nt: TGCGCCAGCAGCTTACTGACCGCAGGGGTTTTATCTAATGAAAAACTGTTTTTT
d_call: -; j_call: TRBJ1-3; v_call: TRBV27; clone_size: -; cdr3_aa: CASSRDGGLGGNTIYF; cdr3_nt: TGTGCCAGCAGTCGAGACGGAGGTCTCGGCGGAAACACCATATATTTT
d_call: TRBD2; j_call: TRBJ2-5; v_call: TRBV2; clone_size: -; cdr3_aa: CASSAVAGVGEQYF; cdr3_nt: TGTGCCAGCAGTGCCGTAGCGGGAGTGGGGGAGCAGTACTTC
d_call: -; j_call: TRBJ1-3; v_call: TRBV13; clone_size: -; cdr3_aa: CASSLGGSSGNTIYF; cdr3_nt: TGTGCCAGCAGCTTAGGGGGCAGCTCTGGAAACACCATATATTTT
d_call: TRBD1; j_call: TRBJ2-7; v_call: TRBV25-1; clone_size: -; cdr3_aa: CASSLGQLYEQYF; cdr3_nt: TGTGCCAGCAGTTTGGGACAGCTCTACGAGCAGTACTTC
d_call: -; j_call: TRBJ1-5; v_call: TRBV10-3; clone_size: -; cdr3_aa: CAIRDGTNQPQHF; cdr3_nt: TGTGCCATCAGGGACGGTACAAATCAGCCCCAGCATTTT
d_call: -; j_call: TRBJ2-5; v_call: TRBV4-1; clone_size: -; cdr3_aa: CASSHPGGETQYF; cdr3_nt: TGCGCCAGCAGCCACCCAGGCGGGGAGACCCAGTACTTC
d_call: TRBD1; j_call: TRBJ1-2; v_call: TRBV5-1; clone_size: -; cdr3_aa: CASSLGGSNYGYTF; cdr3_nt: TGCGCCAGCAGCTTAGGGGGCTCCAACTATGGCTACACCTTC
d_call: TRBD2; j_call: TRBJ2-3; v_call: TRBV4-1; clone_size: -; cdr3_aa: CASSPRLAGRGGTDTQYF; cdr3_nt: TGCGCCAGCAGCCCGCGACTAGCGGGAAGGGGAGGCACAGATACGCAGTATTTT
d_call: -; j_call: TRBJ2-7; v_call: TRBV2; clone_size: -; cdr3_aa: CASNLGRPYEQYF; cdr3_nt: TGTGCCAGCAACCTGGGACGGCCCTACGAGCAGTACTTC
d_call: -; j_call: TRBJ1-1; v_call: TRBV5-5; clone_size: -; cdr3_aa: CASSFGPAYVNTEAFF; cdr3_nt: TGTGCCAGCAGCTTTGGACCGGCATACGTGAACACTGAAGCTTTCTTT
d_call: -; j_call: TRBJ2-3; v_call: TRBV9; clone_size: -; cdr3_aa: CASSTVSGTDTQYF; cdr3_nt: TGTGCCAGCAGCACTGTGAGCGGCACAGATACGCAGTATTTT
d_call: TRBD1; j_call: TRBJ2-7; v_call: TRBV5-1; clone_size: -; cdr3_aa: CASSPSTGFSSYEQYF; cdr3_nt: TGCGCCAGCAGCCCCTCGACAGGGTTCAGCTCCTACGAGCAGTACTTC
d_call: -; j_call: TRBJ1-6; v_call: TRBV9; clone_size: -; cdr3_aa: CASSEAPGVTSASPLHF; cdr3_nt: TGTGCCAGCAGCGAGGCCCCCGGGGTCACGTCAGCATCACCCCTCCACTTT
d_call: TRBD2; j_call: TRBJ2-7; v_call: TRBV5-1; clone_size: -; cdr3_aa: CASSTSGGRGLEQYF; cdr3_nt: TGCGCCAGCAGTACTAGCGGGGGAAGGGGTCTCGAGCAGTACTTC
d_call: -; j_call: TRBJ2-7; v_call: TRBV6-9; clone_size: -; cdr3_aa: CASYYEQYF; cdr3_nt: TGTGCCAGCTACTACGAGCAGTACTTC
d_call: -; j_call: TRBJ1-1; v_call: TRBV5-1; clone_size: -; cdr3_aa: CASSLEATAEAFF; cdr3_nt: TGCGCCAGCAGCTTGGAGGCAACCGCTGAAGCTTTCTTT
d_call: TRBD2; j_call: TRBJ2-3; v_call: TRBV7-3; clone_size: -; cdr3_aa: CASSLTGLAGSTDTQYF; cdr3_nt: TGTGCCAGCAGCTTAACCGGACTAGCGGGGAGCACAGATACGCAGTATTTT
d_call: -; j_call: TRBJ2-3; v_call: TRBV2; clone_size: -; cdr3_aa: CASSEGGLSDTQYF; cdr3_nt: TGTGCCAGCAGTGAGGGAGGATTATCAGATACGCAGTATTTT
d_call: -; j_call: TRBJ2-5; v_call: TRBV5-5; clone_size: -; cdr3_aa: CASSLSAGETQYF; cdr3_nt: TGTGCCAGCAGCTTAAGTGCTGGAGAGACCCAGTACTTC
d_call: -; j_call: TRBJ2-7; v_call: TRBV7-8; clone_size: -; cdr3_aa: CASSFGAGMMDEQYF; cdr3_nt: TGTGCCAGCAGCTTCGGGGCAGGGATGATGGACGAGCAGTACTTC
d_call: TRBD2; j_call: TRBJ2-7; v_call: TRBV28; clone_size: once; cdr3_aa: CASSLAGDYEQYF; cdr3_nt: TGTGCCAGCAGTTTGGCGGGGGATTACGAGCAGTACTTC
d_call: TRBD2; j_call: TRBJ2-7; v_call: TRBV4-2; clone_size: -; cdr3_aa: CASSQDSSGRFYEQYF; cdr3_nt: TGTGCCAGCAGCCAAGATTCTAGCGGGAGGTTTTACGAGCAGTACTTC
d_call: TRBD1; j_call: TRBJ2-7; v_call: TRBV5-1; clone_size: -; cdr3_aa: CASSLRTGPYEQYF; cdr3_nt: TGCGCCAGCAGCTTGCGGACAGGGCCCTACGAGCAGTACTTC
d_call: -; j_call: TRBJ2-5; v_call: TRBV2; clone_size: -; cdr3_aa: CASSEARQGETQYF; cdr3_nt: TGTGCCAGCAGTGAAGCACGGCAGGGGGAGACCCAGTACTTC
d_call: -; j_call: TRBJ2-5; v_call: TRBV27; clone_size: -; cdr3_aa: CASKQRRQETQYF; cdr3_nt: TGTGCCAGCAAGCAGCGCCGACAAGAGACCCAGTACTTC